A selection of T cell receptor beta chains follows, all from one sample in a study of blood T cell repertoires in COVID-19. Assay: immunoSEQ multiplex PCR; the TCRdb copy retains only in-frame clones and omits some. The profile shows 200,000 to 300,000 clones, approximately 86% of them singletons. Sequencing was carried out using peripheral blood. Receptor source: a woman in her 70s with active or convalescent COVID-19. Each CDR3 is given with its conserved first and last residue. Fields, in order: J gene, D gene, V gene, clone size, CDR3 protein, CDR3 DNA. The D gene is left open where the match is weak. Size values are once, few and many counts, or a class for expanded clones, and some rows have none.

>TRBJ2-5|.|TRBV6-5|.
CASSSGTLRETQYF
TGTGCCAGCAGTTCCGGGACTTTGAGGGAGACCCAGTACTTC
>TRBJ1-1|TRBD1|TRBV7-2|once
CASSFRRGAGTNTEAFF
TGTGCCAGCAGCTTCCGCAGGGGGGCAGGGACGAACACTGAAGCTTTCTTT
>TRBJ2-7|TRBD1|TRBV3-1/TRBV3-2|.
CASSQRTGYLLRQYF
TGTGCCAGCAGCCAGAGGACAGGGTACCTGCTACGGCAGTACTTC
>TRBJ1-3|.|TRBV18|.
CASSPPGGSNSGNTIYF
TGTGCCAGCTCACCACCGGGGGGTTCGAACTCTGGAAACACCATATATTTT
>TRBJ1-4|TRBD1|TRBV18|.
CASSPGQGEKLFF
TGTGCCAGCTCACCGGGACAGGGCGAAAAACTGTTTTTT
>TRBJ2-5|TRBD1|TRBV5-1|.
CASSLQGQETQYF
TGCGCCAGCAGCTTACAGGGGCAAGAGACCCAGTACTTC
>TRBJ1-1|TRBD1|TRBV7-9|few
CASSSYRGQGDTEAFF
TGTGCCAGCAGCTCATACAGGGGGCAGGGGGACACTGAAGCTTTCTTT
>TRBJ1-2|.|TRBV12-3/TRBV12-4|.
CASSLYRVYGYTF
TGTGCCAGCAGTTTATACAGAGTCTATGGCTACACCTTC
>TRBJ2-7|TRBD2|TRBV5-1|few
CASSFGSGGYEQYF
TGCGCCAGCAGCTTTGGTAGCGGGGGCTACGAGCAGTACTTC
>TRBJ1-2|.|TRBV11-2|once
CASSAQVAYGYTF
TGTGCCAGCAGCGCACAGGTGGCCTATGGCTACACCTTC
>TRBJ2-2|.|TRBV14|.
CASSIGTGELFF
TGTGCCAGCAGTATCGGCACCGGGGAGCTGTTTTTT
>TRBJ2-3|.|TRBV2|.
CASNLGFQGDTQYF
TGTGCCAGCAACCTAGGCTTCCAGGGAGATACGCAGTATTTT
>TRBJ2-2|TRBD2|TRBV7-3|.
CASREQLAGGPTGELFF
TGTGCCAGCAGGGAGCAGCTAGCGGGGGGGCCCACCGGGGAGCTGTTTTTT
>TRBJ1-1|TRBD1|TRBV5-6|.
CASSLPGTGVTEAFF
TGTGCCAGCAGCTTACCCGGGACAGGGGTCACTGAAGCTTTCTTT
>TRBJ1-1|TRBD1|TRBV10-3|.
CAISEARDRGRPEAFF
TGTGCCATCAGTGAGGCCAGGGACAGGGGGCGACCTGAAGCTTTCTTT
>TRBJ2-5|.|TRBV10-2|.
CASALTGKETQYF
TGCGCCAGCGCCTTAACAGGGAAAGAGACCCAGTACTTC
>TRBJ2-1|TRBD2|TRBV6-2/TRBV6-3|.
CASSLTSGGAVNEQFF
TGTGCCAGCAGTCTAACTAGCGGGGGGGCGGTCAATGAGCAGTTCTTC
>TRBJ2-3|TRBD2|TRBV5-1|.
CASSSGGVGTDTQYF
TGCGCCAGCTCCTCGGGGGGGGTCGGCACAGATACGCAGTATTTT
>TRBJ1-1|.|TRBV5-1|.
CASSLGGGWRGTEAFF
TGCGCCAGCAGCTTGGGCGGGGGGTGGCGTGGCACTGAAGCTTTCTTT
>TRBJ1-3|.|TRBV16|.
CASTLGNSGNTIYF
TGTGCCAGCACCCTAGGAAACTCTGGAAACACCATATATTTT
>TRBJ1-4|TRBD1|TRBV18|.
CASSPTGSREKLFF
TGTGCCAGCTCGCCGACAGGGAGTAGAGAAAAACTGTTTTTT
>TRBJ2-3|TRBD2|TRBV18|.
CASSARPSGSTDTQYF
TGTGCCAGCTCAGCACGGCCTAGCGGCAGCACAGATACGCAGTATTTT
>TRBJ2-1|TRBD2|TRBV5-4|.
CASSSPSGGRAYNEQFF
TGTGCCAGCAGCTCGCCTAGCGGGGGGCGGGCCTACAATGAGCAGTTCTTC
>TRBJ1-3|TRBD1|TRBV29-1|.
CSVRRGTGSGNTIYF
TGCAGCGTCAGAAGGGGGACAGGGTCTGGAAACACCATATATTTT
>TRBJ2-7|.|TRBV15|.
CATRREVDRISSYEQYF
TGTGCCACCAGGAGAGAGGTAGACAGGATCAGCTCCTACGAGCAGTACTTC
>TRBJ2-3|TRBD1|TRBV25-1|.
CASGYRTGSIDTQYF
TGTGCCAGCGGGTACAGGACAGGGTCAATAGATACGCAGTATTTT
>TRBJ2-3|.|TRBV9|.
CASSVGADTQYF
TGTGCCAGCAGCGTAGGCGCAGATACGCAGTATTTT
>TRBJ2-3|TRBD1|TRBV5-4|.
CASSLALAGGEGTQYF
TGTGCCAGCAGCTTGGCCTTAGCAGGGGGCGAAGGTACGCAGTATTTT
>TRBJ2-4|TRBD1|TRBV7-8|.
CASSPPDRGKNIQYF
TGTGCCAGCAGCCCCCCGGACAGGGGGAAAAACATTCAGTACTTC
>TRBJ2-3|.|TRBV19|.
CASSNGGPGTDTQYF
TGTGCCAGTTCCAACGGGGGTCCGGGCACAGATACGCAGTATTTT
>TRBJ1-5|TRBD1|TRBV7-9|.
CASSFWGQGQPQHF
TGTGCCAGCAGCTTTTGGGGACAGGGGCAGCCCCAGCATTTT
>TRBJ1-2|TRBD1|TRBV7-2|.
CASSLSKGATGGYTF
TGTGCCAGCAGCTTGTCGAAGGGGGCGACGGGAGGCTACACCTTC
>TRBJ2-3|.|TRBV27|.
CASKAGSTDTQYF
TGTGCCAGCAAGGCGGGTAGCACAGATACGCAGTATTTT
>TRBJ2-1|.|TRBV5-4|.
CASKGSGAYNEQFF
TGTGCCAGCAAGGGAAGCGGTGCCTACAATGAGCAGTTCTTC
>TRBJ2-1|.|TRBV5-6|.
CASSLGGGDNEQFF
TGTGCCAGCAGCTTGGGAGGGGGTGACAATGAGCAGTTCTTC
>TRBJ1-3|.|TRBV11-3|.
CASSLAPGTGNTIYF
TGTGCCAGCAGCTTAGCTCCCGGGACTGGAAACACCATATATTTT
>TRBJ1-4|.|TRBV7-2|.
CASSPVPDSNEKLFF
TGTGCCAGCAGCCCCGTACCGGACTCGAATGAAAAACTGTTTTTT